This T cell receptor (beta chain) stems from a study of sequential checkpoint blockade in melanoma. About the research overall: Arm A got nivolumab then ipilimumab; arm B the reverse, 1:1. Fewer than 25 patients had tumor biopsies before treatment and at week 13.

This clone was detected a few times. Its antigen is currently unknown. Findings and limits, study-wide: Tumor T-cell fraction and clonality correlated with PD-L1 and CD8+ counts.

Sample treatment: randomized to nivolumab then ipilimumab (arm A) or the reverse (arm B). The CDR3 extends over 13 amino acids. Germline V lookup: CDR1 LNHDA, CDR2 SQIVND (reference sequence). Trimming cost V 3 bases and J 7 bases, with 12 bases left between them. Repertoires were generated with immunoSEQ multiplex PCR, while TCRdb's copy carries only in-frame clones and drops some. The repertoire has some 2,000 clones, 20% of them found once; the top ten carry around 13%. The receptor was isolated from a human donor with melanoma. Here the sequenced sample was tumor tissue (inferred from file names), taken from a patient given nivolumab and ipilimumab in sequence. The chain combines TRBV19 with TRBJ1-1; D uncertain. The CDR3 DNA is TGTGCCAGTAGTATGGGATACTACTATGAAGCTTTCTTT. Its protein is CASSMGYYYEAFF.